The clone carrying this T cell receptor (beta chain) was recorded at least ten times. Antigen unknown. The lymph nodes were axillary draining lymph nodes from breast cancer patients. This sample stems from a study of breast tumors, draining lymph nodes, adjacent tissues. Study results and limitations: The lymph node origin of tumor T cells was framed as consistent with a hypothesis, not demonstrated. Findings are consistent with lymph node origin and intratumoral expansion of most tumor T cells. Compared with lymph nodes, tumors were less diverse; compared with nontumor tissue, more. Compared with basal-like, luminal-like tumors shared significantly more repertoire with nontumor tissue.

Germline loops: CDR1 DFQATT, CDR2 SNEGSKA (reference sequence). The germline V and J ends were trimmed by 1 base and 7 bases, with 7 bases remaining between them. The CDR3 is 11 residues long. TCRdb re-analysed the multiplex PCR reads in MiXCR, keeping a single row per CDR3 protein. This sample has approximately 230,000 distinct CDR3 sequences, with under 40% found just once. The source material was axillary lymph node tissue. The receptor comes from a female donor with breast cancer. Some clones in this sample may be carry-over from other donors' samples. V and J are TRBV20-1 and TRBJ1-2; no firm D call. The CDR3: CSARGPSGYTF. Here the CDR3 DNA reads TGCAGTGCTAGAGGACCGAGTGGCTACACCTTC.